The 21 T cell receptor beta chains presented below share a single source sample, sequenced in a study of beta chain features in type 1 diabetes. Their target antigens are unknown. Study-wide results and caveats: All four CD4+ subsets of Type 1 diabetes patients contained TCRB CDR3s that were moderately but significantly shorter.

TCRB transcripts that were expressed got sequenced, as all of the isolated RNA had been reverse transcribed. Clones were sequenced by immunoSEQ multiplex PCR, and TCRdb holds only the in-frame ones, with some missing. Of over 150,000 clones listed, around 10% are singletons. The material sequenced was central memory CD4+ T cells from blood. All receptors derive from a young man with type 1 diabetes.

J is TRBJ2-7 and V is TRBV14; TRBD1 matches at 7 bases. The CDR3 has 15 residues. Germline trimming cut 4 bases from V and 4 bases from J; bases unmatched to any gene: 10. Per germline, CDR1 SGHDN and CDR2 FVKESK. The DNA for the CDR3 is TGTGCCAGCAGCCGAGAACCTGGGACAGCTTACGAGCAGTACTTC. This codes for CASSREPGTAYEQYF.

The chain couples TRBV15 to TRBJ2-7; possible D gene TRBD1, 6 bases. Germline CDR1 and CDR2: LNHNV and YYDKDF (reference sequence). This CDR3 contains 14 residues. Trimming left V 5 bases short and J 0 bases short, with 11 bases between. The chain's CDR3 is CATSAGQPSYEQYF. DNA of the CDR3: TGTGCCACCAGCGCCGGACAGCCCTCCTACGAGCAGTACTTC.

The V gene is TRBV6-6, the J gene TRBJ2-1, with D possibly matching TRBD1 (6 bases). Germline CDR1 is MNHNY and CDR2 is SVGAGI (reference sequence). With 6 bases removed from V and 10 bases from J, the gap between germline ends came to 22 bases. The CDR3 runs to 15 residues. CDR3 loop: CASSDRDTQSQEQFF. The CDR3 bases are TGTGCCAGCAGCGACCGGGACACCCAGTCGCAGGAGCAGTTCTTC.

This clone was recorded at least ten times. The chain is built from TRBV7-9 and TRBJ2-1; D possibly corresponds to TRBD1 (5 bases). Trimming shortened V by 3 bases and J by 5 bases, and 14 bases separated the two germline ends. The germline V gene encodes CDR1 SEHNR and CDR2 FQNEAQ (reference sequence). The CDR3 totals 15 residues. CDR3 sequence (DNA): TGTGCCAGCAGCTTGTCGAATGGGGCCGACAATGAGCAGTTCTTC. Translation: CASSLSNGADNEQFF.

V gene TRBV27 combines with J gene TRBJ1-2; 8 bases map to TRBD1. Germline CDR1 and CDR2: MNHEY and SMNVEV (reference sequence). V was clipped by 0 bases and J by 6 bases; unmatched bases: 3. CDR3 length: 14 residues. The CDR3 sequence: CASSLSWDRNGYTF. CDR3 DNA sequence: TGTGCCAGCAGTTTATCCTGGGACAGGAATGGCTACACCTTC.

This clone was seen more than once but under ten times. This chain joins TRBV14 and TRBJ2-4; D is unresolved. The CDR3 consists of 13 residues. In germline, CDR1 is SGHDN, CDR2 FVKESK. Trimming removed 1 base from V and 10 bases from J, with 11 bases in between. CDR3 protein: CASSQAEKSIQYF. The CDR3 coding sequence is TGTGCCAGCAGCCAAGCCGAGAAGTCTATTCAGTACTTC.

This clone was seen a few times. CDR3: CASSEDAGMNTEAFF. CDR3 nucleotide sequence: TGTGCCAGCAGTGAAGACGCGGGTATGAACACTGAAGCTTTCTTT. V gene TRBV2 combines with J gene TRBJ1-1; D unresolved. This CDR3 comprises 15 residues. Germline loops: CDR1 SNHLY, CDR2 FYNNEI. V was cut by 1 base and J by 0 bases, with 9 bases left in between.

The chain is built from TRBV28 and TRBJ2-7; TRBD2 agrees at 9 bases. Germline CDR1 MDHEN, CDR2 SYDVKM. Trimming at V came to 1 base and at J to 6 bases, leaving 7 bases not matched to a gene. CDR3 size: 15 residues. The CDR3 spells CASSLLLAGTGEQYF. The DNA of the CDR3 is TGTGCCAGCAGTTTATTACTAGCGGGTACGGGCGAGCAGTACTTC.

A few counts support this clone. This rearrangement joins TRBV10-3 to TRBJ2-1; TRBD2 might be the D (5 bases). The CDR3 loop spans 14 amino acids. V lost 4 bases and J 6 bases, leaving 13 bases between the germline ends. Germline V CDR1 and CDR2: ENHRY, SYGVKD. In nucleotides, the CDR3 is TGTGCCATCAGTGCTTCGGAAGGGAGCAATGAGCAGTTCTTC. Its protein is CAISASEGSNEQFF.

The V call is TRBV6-5, the J call TRBJ2-1; D may be TRBD2 (5 bases). The germline V gene has CDR1 MNHEY and CDR2 SVGAGI. The CDR3 is 11 amino acids. V dropped 7 bases and J dropped 9 bases, with 10 bases sitting between them. The CDR3 region is CASTMGSEQFF. CDR3 DNA: TGTGCCAGCACCATGGGGAGTGAGCAGTTCTTC.

This clone was seen more than once but under ten times. The J gene is TRBJ2-7, the V gene TRBV6-1; no reliable D call. Between the trimmed V and J ends, which lost 4 bases and 3 bases, there was a span of 22 bases. Germline CDR1 is MNHNS and CDR2 is SASEGT. The CDR3 sequence is 17 residues long. CDR3 sequence: CASSVGVVGAISYEQYF. The DNA of the CDR3 is TGTGCCAGCAGTGTCGGCGTCGTAGGAGCAATCAGCTACGAGCAGTACTTC.

This clone was observed a handful of times. V and J are TRBV27 and TRBJ2-1; 7 bases are a match to TRBD1. Germline V lookup: CDR1 MNHEY, CDR2 SMNVEV (reference sequence). Losses at the gene ends were 5 bases for V and 6 bases for J; bases not matched to a gene: 7. CDR3 length: 14 amino acids. The CDR3 is CASSQRGRSNEQFF. The CDR3 DNA reads as TGTGCCAGCAGTCAAAGGGGGCGAAGCAATGAGCAGTTCTTC.

The sample holds a few counts of this clone. The chain couples TRBV9 to TRBJ2-5, with 9 nucleotides matching TRBD2. Trimming at V came to 4 bases and at J to 4 bases, leaving 8 bases not matched to a gene. Germline values: CDR1 SGDLS, CDR2 YYNGEE. This CDR3 has 15 amino acids. The CDR3 region is CASSPRRAGGETQYF. The CDR3 DNA reads TGTGCCAGCAGCCCACGCCGAGCGGGAGGAGAGACCCAGTACTTC. The whole variable domain, remainder taken from reference TRBV9 and TRBJ2-5, is DSGVTQTPKHLITATGQRVTLRCSPRSGDLSVYWYQQSLDQGLQFLIQYYNGEERAKGNILERFSAQQFPDLHSELNLSSLELGDSALYFCASSPRRAGGETQYFGPGTRLLVL.

This clone was seen a handful of times. Distinct nucleotide sequences in the sample also encode this CDR3. The chain employs TRBV29-1 and TRBJ1-3, with 8 bases fitting TRBD1. This CDR3 spans 16 amino acids. Germline loops: CDR1 SQVTM, CDR2 ANQGSEA. V lost 4 bases, J lost 0 bases, and 8 bases stayed unmatched. The DNA of the CDR3 is TGCAGCGTTGCCTCCGGACAGGGTGGCTCTGGAAACACCATATATTTT. Translated, it gives CSVASGQGGSGNTIYF.

The chain couples TRBV11-2 to TRBJ2-1; TRBD1 agrees at 9 bases. The V gene end was trimmed by 2 bases and the J gene end by 9 bases; junction bases not matched to a gene: 5. Germline CDR1 reads SGHAT; CDR2 reads FQNNGV. This CDR3 contains 14 residues. Here the CDR3 DNA reads TGTGCCAGCAGCTTAAGTACAGGGGGCACTGAGCAGTTCTTC. It encodes CASSLSTGGTEQFF.

This clone has just a few counts. This chain links TRBV7-8 with TRBJ2-7, with 11 bases fitting TRBD2. The trim removed 5 bases at V and 4 bases at J, leaving 10 bases unmatched. The CDR3 consists of 16 residues. Germline V gene data show CDR1 as SGHVS and CDR2 as FQNEAQ. The CDR3 spells CASSAKPTSGAYEQYF. The CDR3 nucleotides read TGTGCCAGCAGCGCCAAACCGACTAGCGGGGCGTACGAGCAGTACTTC.

This clone has a handful of counts. The chain recombines TRBV10-3 with TRBJ2-7; D remains ambiguous. V lost 8 bases, J lost 6 bases, and 14 bases lay in between. The CDR3 runs to 12 residues. Germline-derived CDR1 and CDR2 are ENHRY and SYGVKD. The DNA for the CDR3 is TGTGCCATCCGAGCCATGCTAGGCGAGCAGTACTTC. Translation gives CAIRAMLGEQYF.

The chain combines TRBV23-1 with TRBJ1-2; 7 nucleotides agree with TRBD1. TRBV23-1 carries the ORF label, with uncertain function. The CDR3 has 14 residues. The V gene end was trimmed by 2 bases and the J gene end by 3 bases; junction bases not matched to a gene: 3. The chain's CDR3 is CASSQADRDYGYTF. CDR3 DNA sequence: TGCGCCAGCAGTCAAGCCGACAGGGACTATGGCTACACCTTC.

The chain uses TRBV9 and TRBJ2-2; 9 bases are shared with TRBD1. The CDR3 covers 15 residues. Germline V gene data show CDR1 as SGDLS and CDR2 as YYNGEE. Trimming cost V 4 bases and J 3 bases; bases outside gene matches: 4. CDR3 nucleotide sequence: TGTGCCAGCAGCTCTGGGACAGGGTACACCGGGGAGCTGTTTTTT. Residues: CASSSGTGYTGELFF.

A few counts support this clone. The chain has TRBV15 and TRBJ1-2; D unclear. V was trimmed by 0 bases and J by 8 bases, leaving 19 bases between them. This CDR3 comprises 16 residues. Germline assignment: CDR1 LNHNV and CDR2 YYDKDF (reference sequence). As DNA, the CDR3 is TGTGCCACCAGCAGAGATCGCGCAGGTATTCTTTACGGCTACACCTTC. Its translation is CATSRDRAGILYGYTF.

This clone was counted a few times. The rearrangement links TRBV30 to TRBJ2-5; unclear D gene. Germline V lookup: CDR1 GTSNPN, CDR2 SVGIG (reference sequence). Deletions cut 0 bases from V and 5 bases from J, with 13 bases between. CDR3 length: 14 amino acids. The CDR3 is CAWSVGYAGETQYF. In DNA, the CDR3 is TGTGCCTGGAGTGTAGGTTACGCCGGGGAGACCCAGTACTTC.